This TCR beta chain was captured in a study of T cell changes during pregnancy in multiple sclerosis. This clone was detected only once. The CDR3 is 16 amino acids. Germline V CDR1 and CDR2: PRHDT, FYEKMQ (reference sequence). V lost 5 bases and J lost 2; bases outside the gene matches: 8. Clones were sequenced by immunoSEQ multiplex PCR, and TCRdb holds only the in-frame ones, with some missing. Among 65,000 or so clones listed, about nine tenths were seen once. This rearrangement joins TRBV13 to TRBJ1-1; TRBD1 matches 10 bases. The material sequenced was peripheral blood, taken in the second trimester of pregnancy. The clonotype was recovered from a female donor in good health, enrolled as a control in a pregnancy study. The CDR3 sequence: CASSRWTGGRNTEAFF. The CDR3 nucleotides read TGTGCCAGCAGCCGATGGACAGGGGGTAGAAACACTGAAGCTTTCTTT.